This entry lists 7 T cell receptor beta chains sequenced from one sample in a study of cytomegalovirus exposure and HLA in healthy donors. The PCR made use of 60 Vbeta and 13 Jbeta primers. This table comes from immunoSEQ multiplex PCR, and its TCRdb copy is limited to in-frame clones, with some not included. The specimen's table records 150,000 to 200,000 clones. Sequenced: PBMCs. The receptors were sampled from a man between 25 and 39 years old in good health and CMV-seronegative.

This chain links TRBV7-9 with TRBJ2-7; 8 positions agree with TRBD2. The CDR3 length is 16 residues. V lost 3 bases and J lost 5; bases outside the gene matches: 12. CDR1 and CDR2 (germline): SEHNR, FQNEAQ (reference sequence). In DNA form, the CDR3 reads TGTGCCAGCAGCTTTACTAGAACGGGAGGGCCCCACGAGCAGTACTTC. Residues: CASSFTRTGGPHEQYF.

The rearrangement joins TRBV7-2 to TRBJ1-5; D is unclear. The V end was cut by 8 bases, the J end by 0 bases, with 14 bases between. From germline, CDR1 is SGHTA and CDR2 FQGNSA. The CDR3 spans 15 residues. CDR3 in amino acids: CASGPRGNSNQPQHF. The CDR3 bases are TGTGCCAGCGGTCCGCGGGGTAATAGCAATCAGCCCCAGCATTTT.

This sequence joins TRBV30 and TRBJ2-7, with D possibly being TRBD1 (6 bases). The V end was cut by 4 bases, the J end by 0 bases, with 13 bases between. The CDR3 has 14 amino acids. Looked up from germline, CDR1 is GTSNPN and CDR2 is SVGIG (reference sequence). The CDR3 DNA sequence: TGTGCCTGGATTCGGAACAGGGACTCCTACGAGCAGTACTTC. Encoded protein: CAWIRNRDSYEQYF.

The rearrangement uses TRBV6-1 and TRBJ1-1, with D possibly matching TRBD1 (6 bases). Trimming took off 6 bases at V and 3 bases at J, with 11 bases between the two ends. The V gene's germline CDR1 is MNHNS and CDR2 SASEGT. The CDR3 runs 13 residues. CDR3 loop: CASRTDSDTEAFF. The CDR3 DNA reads TGTGCCAGCAGGACGGACAGCGACACTGAAGCTTTCTTT.

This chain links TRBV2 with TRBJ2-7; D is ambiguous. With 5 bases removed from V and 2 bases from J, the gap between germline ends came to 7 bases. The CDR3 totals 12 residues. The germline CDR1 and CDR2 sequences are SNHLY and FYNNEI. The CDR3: CASSPETYEQYF. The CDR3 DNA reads TGTGCCAGCAGTCCTGAGACCTACGAGCAGTACTTC.

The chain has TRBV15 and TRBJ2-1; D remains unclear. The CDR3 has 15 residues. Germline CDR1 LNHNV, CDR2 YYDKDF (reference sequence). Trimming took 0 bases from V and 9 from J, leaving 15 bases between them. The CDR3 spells CATSRDMSMSAEQFF. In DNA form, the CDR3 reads TGTGCCACCAGCAGAGATATGAGTATGTCTGCTGAGCAGTTCTTC.

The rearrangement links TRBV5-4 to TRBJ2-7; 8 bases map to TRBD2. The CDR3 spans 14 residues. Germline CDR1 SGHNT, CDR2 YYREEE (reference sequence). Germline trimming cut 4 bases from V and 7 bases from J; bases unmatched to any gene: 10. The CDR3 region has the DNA TGTGCCAGCAGCCTCCGGGTTAGCGGGATAGAGCAGTACTTC. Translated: CASSLRVSGIEQYF. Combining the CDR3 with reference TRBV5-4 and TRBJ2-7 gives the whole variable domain ETGVTQSPTHLIKTRGQQVTLRCSSQSGHNTVSWYQQALGQGPQFIFQYYREEENGRGNFPPRFSGLQFPNYSSELNVNALELDDSALYLCASSLRVSGIEQYFGPGTRLTVT.